This T cell receptor beta chain stems from a study of T cells in Graves' hyperthyroidism and ophthalmopathy. Background on the study: Peripheral blood sampling occurred at initial diagnosis, before any treatment.

Overall study findings and caveats: Among clonotypes expanded in thyroid above 0.001, most were also found in blood.

A word on this clonotype: The antigen is unknown.

The cohort's ophthalmopathy patients, a group with duration under 3 months, had a Clinical Activity Score of at least 3 and a NOSPECS grade of at least 4. Exclusion of patients followed from uncontrolled infection, other autoimmune disease, pregnancy or lactation. Amplified regions were TCR beta CDR3 sequences from RNA transcripts. An initial round of RT-PCR targeting the TCR CDR3 relied on the HTBI primer set. TCRdb reprocessed the multiplex PCR reads via MiXCR and lists one record per CDR3 protein. The data contain hundreds of thousands of distinct CDR3 sequences, about 14% of them singletons. In germline, CDR1 is MDHEN, CDR2 SYDVKM. The ends were cut back, 1 base at V and 0 bases at J, with 10 bases in the middle. CDR3 size: 16 residues.

The chain employs TRBV28 and TRBJ1-5, with D perhaps matching TRBD1 (6 bases). Sequencing was performed on blood. The sequence derives from a woman aged 40 to 55 with Graves' ophthalmopathy. The CDR3 nucleotides are TGTGCCAGCAGTTTATCCAGGGGTTATAGCAATCAGCCCCAGCATTTT. Protein: CASSLSRGYSNQPQHF.